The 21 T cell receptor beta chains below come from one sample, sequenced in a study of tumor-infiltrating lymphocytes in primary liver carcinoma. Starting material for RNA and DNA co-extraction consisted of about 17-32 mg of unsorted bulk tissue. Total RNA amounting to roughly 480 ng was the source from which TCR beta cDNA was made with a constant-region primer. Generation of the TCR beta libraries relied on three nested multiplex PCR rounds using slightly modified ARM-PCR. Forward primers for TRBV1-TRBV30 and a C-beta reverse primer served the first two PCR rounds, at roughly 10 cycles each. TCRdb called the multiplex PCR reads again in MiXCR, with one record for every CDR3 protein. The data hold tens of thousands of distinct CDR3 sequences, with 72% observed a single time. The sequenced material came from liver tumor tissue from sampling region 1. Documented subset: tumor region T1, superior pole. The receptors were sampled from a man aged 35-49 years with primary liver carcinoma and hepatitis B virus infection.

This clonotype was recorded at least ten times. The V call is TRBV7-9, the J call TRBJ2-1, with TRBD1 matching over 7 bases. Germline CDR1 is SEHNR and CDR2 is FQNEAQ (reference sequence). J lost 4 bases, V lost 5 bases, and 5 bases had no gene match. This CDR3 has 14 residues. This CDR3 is CASSPRDSYNEQFF. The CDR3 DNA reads TGTGCCAGCAGCCCGAGGGACAGTTACAATGAGCAGTTCTTC.

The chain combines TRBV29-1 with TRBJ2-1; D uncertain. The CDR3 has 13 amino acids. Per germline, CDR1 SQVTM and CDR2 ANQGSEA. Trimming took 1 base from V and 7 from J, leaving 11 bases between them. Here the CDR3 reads CSVEGTVWNEQFF. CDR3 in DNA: TGCAGCGTTGAAGGTACGGTGTGGAATGAGCAGTTCTTC.

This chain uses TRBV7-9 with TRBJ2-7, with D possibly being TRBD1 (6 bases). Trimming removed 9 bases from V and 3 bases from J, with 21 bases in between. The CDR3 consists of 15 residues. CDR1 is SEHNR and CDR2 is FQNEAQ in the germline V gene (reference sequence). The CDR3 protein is CASSPYQGTFYEQYF. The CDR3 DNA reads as TGTGCCAGTAGCCCCTATCAGGGGACCTTCTACGAGCAGTACTTC.

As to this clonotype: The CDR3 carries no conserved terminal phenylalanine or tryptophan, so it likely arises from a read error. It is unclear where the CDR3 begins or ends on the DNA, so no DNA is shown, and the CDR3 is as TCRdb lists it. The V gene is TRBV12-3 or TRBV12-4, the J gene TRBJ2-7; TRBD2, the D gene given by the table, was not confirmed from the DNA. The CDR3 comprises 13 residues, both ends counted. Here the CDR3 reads CASTQREYYEQYL.

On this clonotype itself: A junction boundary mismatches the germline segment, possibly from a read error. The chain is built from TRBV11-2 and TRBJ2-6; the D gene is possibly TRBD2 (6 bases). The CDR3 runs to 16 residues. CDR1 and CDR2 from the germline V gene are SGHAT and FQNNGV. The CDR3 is CTSSLSRGREANVMTF. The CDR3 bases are TGTACCAGCAGCTTATCGCGGGGAAGAGAGGCCAACGTCATGACTTTC.

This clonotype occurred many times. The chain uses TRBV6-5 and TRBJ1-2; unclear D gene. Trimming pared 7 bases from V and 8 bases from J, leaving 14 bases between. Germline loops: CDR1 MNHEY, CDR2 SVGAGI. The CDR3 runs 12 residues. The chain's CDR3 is CASNPGLGGYTF. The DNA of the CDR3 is TGTGCCAGCAATCCGGGGTTGGGCGGCTACACCTTC.

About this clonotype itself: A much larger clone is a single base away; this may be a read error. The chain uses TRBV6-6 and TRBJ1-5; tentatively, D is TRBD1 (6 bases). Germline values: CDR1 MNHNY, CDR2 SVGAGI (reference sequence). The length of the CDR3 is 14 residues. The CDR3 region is CASRLEGGGQPHHF. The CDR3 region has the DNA TGTGCCAGCAGACTCGAGGGGGGAGGACAGCCCCATCATTTT.

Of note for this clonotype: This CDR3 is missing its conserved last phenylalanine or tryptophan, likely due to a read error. CDR3 in amino acids: CASSETCGGVYEQYS. As DNA, the CDR3 is TGCGCCAGCAGCGAGACTTGCGGGGGTGTCTACGAGCAGTACTCC. This rearrangement joins TRBV5-1 to TRBJ2-7; 7 bases align to TRBD2. The CDR3 contains 15 residues. Germline-derived CDR1 and CDR2 are SGHRS and YFSETQ. The V gene end was trimmed by 4 bases and the J gene end by 3 bases; junction bases not matched to a gene: 10.

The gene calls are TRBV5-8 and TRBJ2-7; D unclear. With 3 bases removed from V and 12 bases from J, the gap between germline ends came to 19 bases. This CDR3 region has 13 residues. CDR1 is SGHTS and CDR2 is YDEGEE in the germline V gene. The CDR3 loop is CASSSAIAYEWYF. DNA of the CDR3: TGTGCCAGCAGCTCCGCGATCGCCTACGAGTGGTACTTC.

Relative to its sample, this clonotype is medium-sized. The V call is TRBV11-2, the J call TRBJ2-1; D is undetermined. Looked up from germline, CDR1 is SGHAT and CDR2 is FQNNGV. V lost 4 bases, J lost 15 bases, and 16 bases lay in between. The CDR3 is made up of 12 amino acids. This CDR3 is CASSSWPVLGFF. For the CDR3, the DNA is TGTGCCAGCAGCTCCTGGCCCGTACTGGGGTTCTTC. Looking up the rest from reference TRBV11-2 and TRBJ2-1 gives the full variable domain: EAGVAQSPRYKIIEKRQSVAFWCNPISGHATLYWYQQILGQGPKLLIQFQNNGVVDDSQLPKDRFSAERLKGVDSTLKIQPAKLEDSAVYLCASSSWPVLGFFGPGTRLTVL.

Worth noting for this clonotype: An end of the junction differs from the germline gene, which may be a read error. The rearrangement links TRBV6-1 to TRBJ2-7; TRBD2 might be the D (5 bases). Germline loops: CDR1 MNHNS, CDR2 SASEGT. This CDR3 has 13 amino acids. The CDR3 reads CASSEWVFYKQYF. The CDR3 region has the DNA TGTGCCAGTAGCGAATGGGTTTTCTACAAGCAGTACTTC.

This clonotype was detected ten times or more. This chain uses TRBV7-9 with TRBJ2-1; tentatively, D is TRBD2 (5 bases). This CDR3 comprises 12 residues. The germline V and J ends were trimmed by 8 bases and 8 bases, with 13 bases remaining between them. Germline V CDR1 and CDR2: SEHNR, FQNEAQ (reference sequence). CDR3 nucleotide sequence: TGTGCCAGCGGAAGCGGACGTCATGAGCAGTTCTTC. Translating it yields CASGSGRHEQFF.

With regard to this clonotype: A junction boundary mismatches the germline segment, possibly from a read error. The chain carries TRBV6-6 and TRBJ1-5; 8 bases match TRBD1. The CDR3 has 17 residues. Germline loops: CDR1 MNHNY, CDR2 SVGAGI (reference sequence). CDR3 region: CASSYPRTGNNNQSQHF. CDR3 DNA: TGTGCCAGCAGTTACCCCCGGACAGGGAATAACAATCAGTCCCAGCATTTT.

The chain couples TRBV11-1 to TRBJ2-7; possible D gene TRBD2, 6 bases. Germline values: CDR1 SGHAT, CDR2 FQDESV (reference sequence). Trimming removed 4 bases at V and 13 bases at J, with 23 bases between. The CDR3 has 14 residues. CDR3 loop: CASSSRDSIYKRYF. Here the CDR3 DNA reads TGTGCCAGCAGCTCGCGGGACTCAATCTACAAGCGATACTTC.

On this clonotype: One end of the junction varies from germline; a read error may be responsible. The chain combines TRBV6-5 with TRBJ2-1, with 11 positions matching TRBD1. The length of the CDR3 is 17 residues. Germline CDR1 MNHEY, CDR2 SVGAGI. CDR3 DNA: TGTGCTAGCAGTACGTCCGGGACAGGGGGTTCCTACAATGAGCAGTTCTTC. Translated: CASSTSGTGGSYNEQFF.

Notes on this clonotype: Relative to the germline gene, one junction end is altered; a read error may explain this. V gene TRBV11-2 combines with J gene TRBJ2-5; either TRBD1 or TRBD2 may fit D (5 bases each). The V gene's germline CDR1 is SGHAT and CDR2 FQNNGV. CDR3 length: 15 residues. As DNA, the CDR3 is TGTGCCAACAGCGACCTGATAGGAACGGGACAGACCCAGTACTTC. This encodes CANSDLIGTGQTQYF.

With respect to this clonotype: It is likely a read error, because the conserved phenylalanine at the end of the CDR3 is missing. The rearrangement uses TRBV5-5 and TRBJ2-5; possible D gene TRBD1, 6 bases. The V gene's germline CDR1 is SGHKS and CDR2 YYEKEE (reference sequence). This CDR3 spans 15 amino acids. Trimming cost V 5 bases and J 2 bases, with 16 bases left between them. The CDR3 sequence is CASRGADWEQETQYL. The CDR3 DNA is TGTGCCAGCAGGGGGGCGGATTGGGAACAAGAGACCCAGTACTTA.

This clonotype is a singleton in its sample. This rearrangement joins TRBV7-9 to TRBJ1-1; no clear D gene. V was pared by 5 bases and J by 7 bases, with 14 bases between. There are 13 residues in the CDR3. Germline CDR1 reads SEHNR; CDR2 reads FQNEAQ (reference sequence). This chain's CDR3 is CASSIEQSSEAFF. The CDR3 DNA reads TGTGCCAGCAGCATCGAACAGAGCAGTGAAGCTTTCTTT.

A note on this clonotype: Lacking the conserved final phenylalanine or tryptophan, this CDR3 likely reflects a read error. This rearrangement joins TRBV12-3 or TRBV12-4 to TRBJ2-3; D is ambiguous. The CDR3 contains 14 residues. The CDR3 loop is CVSKKVLSTDTQYS. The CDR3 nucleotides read TGTGTCAGCAAAAAGGTTCTGAGCACAGATACGCAGTATTCT.

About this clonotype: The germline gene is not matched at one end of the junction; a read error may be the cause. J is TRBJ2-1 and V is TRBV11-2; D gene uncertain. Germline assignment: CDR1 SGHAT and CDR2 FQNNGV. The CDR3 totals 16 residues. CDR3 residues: CASSIETLERYNEQFF. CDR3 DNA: TGTGCCAGCAGCATAGAGACCCTAGAGAGGTACAATGAGCAGTTCTTC. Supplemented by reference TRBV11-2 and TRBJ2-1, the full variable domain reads EAGVAQSPRYKIIEKRQSVAFWCNPISGHATLYWYQQILGQGPKLLIQFQNNGVVDDSQLPKDRFSAERLKGVDSTLKIQPAKLEDSAVYLCASSIETLERYNEQFFGPGTRLTVL.

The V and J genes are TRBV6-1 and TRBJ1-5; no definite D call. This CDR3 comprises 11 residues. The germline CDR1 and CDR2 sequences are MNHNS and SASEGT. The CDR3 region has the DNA TGTGTCAGGAGCTCCGAGCTTCCCCAGCATTTT. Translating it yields CVRSSELPQHF.